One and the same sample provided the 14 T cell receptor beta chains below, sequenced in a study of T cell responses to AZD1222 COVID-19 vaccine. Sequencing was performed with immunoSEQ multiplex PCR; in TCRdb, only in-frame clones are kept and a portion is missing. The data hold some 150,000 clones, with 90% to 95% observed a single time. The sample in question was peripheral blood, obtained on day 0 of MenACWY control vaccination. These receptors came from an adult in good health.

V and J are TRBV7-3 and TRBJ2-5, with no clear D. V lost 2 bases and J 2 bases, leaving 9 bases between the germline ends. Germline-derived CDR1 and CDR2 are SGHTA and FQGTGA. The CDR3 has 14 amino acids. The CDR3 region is CASSLAGYQETQYF. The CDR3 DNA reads TGTGCCAGCAGCTTAGCCGGTTATCAAGAGACCCAGTACTTC.

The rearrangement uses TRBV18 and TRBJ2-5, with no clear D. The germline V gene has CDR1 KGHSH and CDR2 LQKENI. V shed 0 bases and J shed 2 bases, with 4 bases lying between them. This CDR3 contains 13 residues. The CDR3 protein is CASSPPPQETQYF. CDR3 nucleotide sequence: TGTGCCAGCTCACCACCGCCTCAAGAGACCCAGTACTTC.

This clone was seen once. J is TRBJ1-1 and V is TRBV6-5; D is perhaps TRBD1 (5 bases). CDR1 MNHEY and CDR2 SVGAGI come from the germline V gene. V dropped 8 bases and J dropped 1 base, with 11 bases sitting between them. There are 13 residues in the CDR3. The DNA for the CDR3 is TGTGCCAGCTACCTGGGACGGAACACTGAAGCTTTCTTT. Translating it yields CASYLGRNTEAFF.

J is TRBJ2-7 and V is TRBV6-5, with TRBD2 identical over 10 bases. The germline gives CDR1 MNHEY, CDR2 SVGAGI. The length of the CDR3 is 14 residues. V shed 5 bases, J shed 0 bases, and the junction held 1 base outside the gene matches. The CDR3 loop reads CASSPSGSSYEQYF. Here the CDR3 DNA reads TGTGCCAGCAGTCCTAGCGGGAGCTCCTACGAGCAGTACTTC.

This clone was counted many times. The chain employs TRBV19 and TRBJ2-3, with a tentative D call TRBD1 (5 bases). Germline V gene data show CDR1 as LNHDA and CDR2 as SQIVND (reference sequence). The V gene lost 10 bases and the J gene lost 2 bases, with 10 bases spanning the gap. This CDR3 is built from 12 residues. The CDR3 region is CATGSATDTQYF. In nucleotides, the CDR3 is TGTGCCACAGGGTCAGCCACAGATACGCAGTATTTT. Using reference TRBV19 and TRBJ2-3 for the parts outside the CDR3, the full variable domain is DGGITQSPKYLFRKEGQNVTLSCEQNLNHDAMYWYRQDPGQGLRLIYYSQIVNDFQKGDIAEGYSVSREKKESFPLTVTSAQKNPTAFYLCATGSATDTQYFGPGTRLTVL.

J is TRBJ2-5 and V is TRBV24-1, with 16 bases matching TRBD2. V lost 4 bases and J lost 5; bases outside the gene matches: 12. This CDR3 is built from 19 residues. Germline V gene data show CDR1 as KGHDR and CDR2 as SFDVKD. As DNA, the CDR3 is TGTGCCACCAGTGACCCGGGACTAGCGGGAGGGCCCCGGTGGGAGACCCAGTACTTC. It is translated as CATSDPGLAGGPRWETQYF.

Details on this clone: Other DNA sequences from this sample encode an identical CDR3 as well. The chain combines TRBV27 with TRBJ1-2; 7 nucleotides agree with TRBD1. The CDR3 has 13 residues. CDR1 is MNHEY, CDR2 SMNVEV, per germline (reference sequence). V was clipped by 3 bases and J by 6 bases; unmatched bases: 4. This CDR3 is CASSFGQGDGYTF. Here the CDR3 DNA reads TGTGCCAGCAGTTTTGGGCAGGGGGATGGCTACACCTTC.

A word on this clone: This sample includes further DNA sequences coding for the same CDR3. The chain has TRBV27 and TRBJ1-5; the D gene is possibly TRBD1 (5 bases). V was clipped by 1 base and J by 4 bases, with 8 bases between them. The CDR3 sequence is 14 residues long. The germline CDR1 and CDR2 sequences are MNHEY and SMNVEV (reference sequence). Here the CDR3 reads CASSLWGGNQPQHF. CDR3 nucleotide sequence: TGTGCCAGCAGTTTATGGGGGGGTAATCAGCCCCAGCATTTT.

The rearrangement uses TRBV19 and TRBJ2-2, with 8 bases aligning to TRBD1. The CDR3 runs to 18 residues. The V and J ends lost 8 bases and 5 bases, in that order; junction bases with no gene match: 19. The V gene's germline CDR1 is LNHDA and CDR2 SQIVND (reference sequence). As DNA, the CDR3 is TGTGCCAGTGCGAGGACAGGGCTAATGTACGCGGGGACCGGGGAGCTGTTTTTT. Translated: CASARTGLMYAGTGELFF.

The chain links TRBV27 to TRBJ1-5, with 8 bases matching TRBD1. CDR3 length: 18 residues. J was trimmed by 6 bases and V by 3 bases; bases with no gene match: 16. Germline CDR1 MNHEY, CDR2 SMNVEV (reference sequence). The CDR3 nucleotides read TGTGCCAGCAGTTTCCCACCGCTCGCAGGGGGCAAGGGTCAGCCCCAGCATTTT. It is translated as CASSFPPLAGGKGQPQHF.

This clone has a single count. CDR3 sequence: CAIISGHGTAEAFF. The CDR3 nucleotides are TGTGCCATCATTTCGGGACACGGGACGGCTGAAGCTTTCTTT. The V gene is TRBV10-3, the J gene TRBJ1-1; TRBD1 is a possible D gene (6 bases). V was shortened by 7 bases and J by 6 bases, with 18 bases between the two germline ends. Germline values: CDR1 ENHRY, CDR2 SYGVKD. The CDR3 contains 14 residues.

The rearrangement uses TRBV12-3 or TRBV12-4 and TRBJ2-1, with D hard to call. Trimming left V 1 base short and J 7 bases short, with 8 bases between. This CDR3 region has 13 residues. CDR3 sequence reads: CASSLGGINEQFF. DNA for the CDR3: TGTGCCAGCAGTTTAGGGGGAATAAATGAGCAGTTCTTC.

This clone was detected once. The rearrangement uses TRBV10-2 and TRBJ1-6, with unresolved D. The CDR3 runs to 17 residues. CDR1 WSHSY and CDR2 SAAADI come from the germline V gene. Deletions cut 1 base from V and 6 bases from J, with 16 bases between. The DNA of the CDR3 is TGCGCCAGCAGTGAGTTCAGGAGGCGGAGTTCTAATTCACCCCTCCACTTT. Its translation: CASSEFRRRSSNSPLHF.

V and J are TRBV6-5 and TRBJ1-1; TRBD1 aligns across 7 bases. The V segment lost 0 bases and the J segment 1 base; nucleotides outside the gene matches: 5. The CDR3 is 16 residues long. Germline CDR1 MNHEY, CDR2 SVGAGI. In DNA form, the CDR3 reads TGTGCCAGCAGTTACTCGAGCGGGACAGCGAACACTGAAGCTTTCTTT. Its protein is CASSYSSGTANTEAFF.